This entry concerns a single TCR beta chain. Its antigen remains unidentified. This may be a read error, as it is one base from a much larger clone. The CDR3 sequence is 14 residues long. The germline gives CDR1 SEHNR, CDR2 FQNEAQ (reference sequence). V dropped 4 bases and J dropped 0 bases, with 9 bases sitting between them. This specimen comes from a study of T cell repertoires in cytomegalovirus infection. Across the whole study: The authors used CMV epitopes that were HLA-C-restricted (recently identified) and HLA-B-restricted (well studied). Matching HLA type and CMV infection were both indicated by public TCR beta signatures. Study results and limitations: Ex vivo, HLA-C-restricted CMV-specific TCR beta clonotypes prevailed over the rest of the response.

One entry per CDR3 protein results from TCRdb running MiXCR on the reads. This table holds around 710,000 distinct CDR3 sequences, around 29% found once. The V gene is TRBV7-9, the J gene TRBJ1-1; D ambiguous. The material was cultured CD8+ T cells from PBMCs, obtained from culture after CMV antigen stimulation. The sequence was collected from a human donor in good health (CMV status not recorded). Some clones in this sample may be carry-over from other donors' samples. DNA of the CDR3: TGTGCCAGCAGCTCTATCGCCATGAACACTGAAGCTTTCTTT. It codes for CASSSIAMNTEAFF.